The 19 T cell receptor beta chains below all came from one sample that was sequenced in a study of blood T cell repertoires in COVID-19. Measured with immunoSEQ multiplex PCR; TCRdb has only the in-frame clones, and not every one. The table includes 110,000 to 150,000 clones, 86% detected once. The sample consisted of PBMCs or T cells enriched from blood (not recorded which). The receptors were sampled from a man aged 50 to 60 who had recovered from COVID-19.

Here the CDR3 reads CASSLVVTSGRGDTQYF. In nucleotides, the CDR3 is TGTGCCAGCAGCCTCGTCGTCACTAGCGGGAGGGGAGATACGCAGTATTTT. V gene TRBV7-9 combines with J gene TRBJ2-3, with TRBD2 matching over 13 bases. CDR1 is SEHNR, CDR2 FQNEAQ, per germline (reference sequence). The length of the CDR3 is 17 residues. With 5 bases clipped from V and 5 bases from J, the junction kept 10 bases outside the gene matches.

About this clone: The same CDR3 can be traced to other DNA sequences in this sample. This sequence joins TRBV5-1 and TRBJ1-2; a weak D match, TRBD1 (6 bases). V was pared by 4 bases and J by 2 bases, with 12 bases between. The CDR3 consists of 14 residues. Germline V CDR1 and CDR2: SGHRS, YFSETQ. CDR3 region: CASSPPGANYGYTF. In DNA form, the CDR3 reads TGCGCCAGCAGCCCCCCAGGGGCCAACTATGGCTACACCTTC.

The V and J genes are TRBV4-2 and TRBJ2-3; TRBD2 matches at 11 bases. This CDR3 has 15 amino acids. Germline V gene data show CDR1 as LGHNA and CDR2 as YNFKEQ. V gave up 11 bases and J gave up 0 bases; unmatched junction bases: 7. The CDR3 DNA reads TGTGCCGTCACTAGCGGGGGCCAGAGCACAGATACGCAGTATTTT. Translated, it gives CAVTSGGQSTDTQYF.

The chain has TRBV27 and TRBJ2-7; the D gene is possibly TRBD1 (6 bases). The CDR3 is made up of 14 amino acids. V was shortened by 2 bases and J by 3 bases, with 11 bases between the two germline ends. CDR1 and CDR2 (germline): MNHEY, SMNVEV (reference sequence). The CDR3 bases are TGTGCCAGCAGTTTAAGACAGGTGAACTACGAGCAGTACTTC. This translates into CASSLRQVNYEQYF.

The chain combines TRBV28 with TRBJ2-2; 7 nucleotides align to TRBD2. This CDR3 is built from 15 residues. Germline V CDR1 and CDR2: MDHEN, SYDVKM. V lost 10 bases, J lost 1 base, and 9 bases stayed unmatched. The CDR3 DNA follows: TGTGCCACCCTGCCCGGGGGGTGGAACACCGGGGAGCTGTTTTTT. Protein product: CATLPGGWNTGELFF.

This chain links TRBV4-1 with TRBJ1-4; D remains ambiguous. The V end was cut by 2 bases, the J end by 0 bases, with 10 bases between. The germline V gene encodes CDR1 MGHRA and CDR2 YSYEKL. The CDR3 is 16 residues long. The CDR3: CASSQWTRATNEKLFF. The CDR3 DNA sequence: TGCGCCAGCAGCCAATGGACTCGTGCAACTAATGAAAAACTGTTTTTT.

The CDR3 sequence: CASSVVLDNEQFF. CDR3 nucleotides: TGTGCCAGCAGCGTAGTCCTTGACAATGAGCAGTTCTTC. The J gene is TRBJ2-1, the V gene TRBV9; D is ambiguous. The germline V gene encodes CDR1 SGDLS and CDR2 YYNGEE. Deletions cut 0 bases from V and 5 bases from J, with 6 bases between. The CDR3 runs to 13 residues.

The chain is built from TRBV3-1 (or the pseudogene TRBV3-2) and TRBJ1-2; D call uncertain. Per the germline V gene, CDR1 is LGHDT and CDR2 is YNNKEL (reference sequence). The V end lost 4 bases, the J end lost 4 bases, and 13 bases lay between the germline ends. The CDR3 runs 14 residues. The CDR3 sequence: CASSRGVGFYGYTF. DNA for the CDR3: TGTGCCAGCAGCCGCGGGGTGGGGTTCTATGGCTACACCTTC.

V is TRBV28 and J is TRBJ1-2; 7 nucleotides align to TRBD1. The CDR3 spans 15 residues. Germline CDR1 is MDHEN and CDR2 is SYDVKM. V shed 1 base, J shed 2 bases, and the junction held 4 bases outside the gene matches. The CDR3 loop reads CASSLLGQQNYGYTF. The DNA for the CDR3 is TGTGCCAGCAGTTTATTGGGACAGCAAAACTATGGCTACACCTTC.

This chain connects TRBV7-9 to TRBJ2-7; the match to TRBD1 covers 9 bases. Germline-derived CDR1 and CDR2 are SEHNR and FQNEAQ (reference sequence). CDR3 size: 15 residues. J lost 6 bases, V lost 1 base, and 7 bases had no gene match. The CDR3 protein is CASSLDGQGYREQYF. The CDR3 region has the DNA TGTGCCAGCAGCTTAGACGGACAGGGGTACCGCGAGCAGTACTTC.

The chain couples TRBV27 to TRBJ1-4; TRBD1 agrees at 9 bases. CDR3 size: 15 residues. Germline V CDR1 and CDR2: MNHEY, SMNVEV (reference sequence). V shed 4 bases and J 7 bases; nucleotides not matched to a gene: 7. The CDR3 protein is CASSSIETGGEKLFF. The CDR3 region has the DNA TGTGCCAGCAGTTCTATCGAGACAGGGGGTGAAAAACTGTTTTTT.

This sequence joins TRBV18 and TRBJ2-1, with a possible D match to TRBD2 (6 bases). From germline, CDR1 is KGHSH and CDR2 LQKENI. The CDR3 covers 18 residues. V was clipped by 4 bases and J by 0 bases, with 19 bases between them. This chain's CDR3 is CASSREWGDSISYNEQFF. As DNA, the CDR3 is TGTGCCAGCTCACGGGAGTGGGGGGACTCCATCTCCTACAATGAGCAGTTCTTC.

The gene calls are TRBV6-2 or TRBV6-3 and TRBJ1-5; D may be TRBD1 (5 bases). Germline loops: CDR1 MNHEY, CDR2 SVGEGT. Between the trimmed V and J ends, which lost 0 bases and 5 bases, there was a span of 11 bases. CDR3 size: 15 residues. Written as DNA, the CDR3 is TGTGCCAGCAGTTACTCCGGCAGGGCGGATCAGCCCCAGCATTTT. Translating it yields CASSYSGRADQPQHF.

The rearrangement joins TRBV18 to TRBJ2-1; 7 nucleotides match TRBD1. The CDR3 loop spans 15 amino acids. Germline V lookup: CDR1 KGHSH, CDR2 LQKENI. The junction had 9 bases not matched to a gene; V was cut back by 4 bases and J by 6 bases. DNA of the CDR3: TGTGCCAGCTCACGACGACAGGGAAGGGGCAATGAGCAGTTCTTC. This gives the protein CASSRRQGRGNEQFF.

The table lists this clone with a count of one. The chain is built from TRBV6-1 and TRBJ1-3, with 9 bases matching TRBD1. This CDR3 is built from 17 residues. J lost 1 base, V lost 2 bases, and 6 bases had no gene match. Germline V gives CDR1 MNHNS, CDR2 SASEGT. DNA of the CDR3: TGTGCCAGCAGTGAAACAAACAGGGGGCTATCTGGAAACACCATATATTTT. This sequence encodes CASSETNRGLSGNTIYF.

This rearrangement joins TRBV7-9 to TRBJ2-7; no clear D gene. The CDR3 extends over 13 amino acids. The germline gives CDR1 SEHNR, CDR2 FQNEAQ (reference sequence). V lost 2 bases and J 3 bases, leaving 8 bases between the germline ends. This CDR3 is CASSLQTVYEQYF. DNA of the CDR3: TGTGCCAGCAGCTTACAAACAGTCTACGAGCAGTACTTC.

Here the CDR3 reads CASSLATGTPNSPLHF. The DNA of the CDR3 is TGTGCCAGCAGCTTAGCTACCGGGACTCCCAATTCACCCCTCCACTTT. The V gene is TRBV7-9, the J gene TRBJ1-6, with D maybe TRBD1 (5 bases). CDR3 size: 16 residues. Germline CDR1 is SEHNR and CDR2 is FQNEAQ (reference sequence). The V gene lost 0 bases and the J gene lost 7 bases, with 13 bases spanning the gap.

Turning to this clone: Distinct nucleotide sequences in the sample also encode this CDR3. The genes are TRBV9 and TRBJ1-2; TRBD1 matches at 8 bases. Looked up from germline, CDR1 is SGDLS and CDR2 is YYNGEE. The V gene end was trimmed by 0 bases and the J gene end by 2 bases; junction bases not matched to a gene: 0. This CDR3 region has 14 residues. CDR3 protein: CASSVGQGNYGYTF. CDR3 in DNA: TGTGCCAGCAGCGTAGGACAGGGGAACTATGGCTACACCTTC.

This clone showed up just a few times. This chain uses TRBV10-3 with TRBJ1-2, with 10 bases aligning to TRBD1. The CDR3 sequence is 14 residues long. Unmatched junction bases numbered 3, after V lost 6 bases and J lost 2 bases. Germline V gene data show CDR1 as ENHRY and CDR2 as SYGVKD. The CDR3 is CAIRAGQGNYGYTF. DNA for the CDR3: TGTGCCATCAGGGCGGGACAGGGGAACTATGGCTACACCTTC.